This T cell receptor (beta chain) was documented in a study of blood T cell repertoires in COVID-19. Background on the study: COVID-19 samples, acute and convalescent, were from the United States, Italy and Spain.

Clones were sequenced by immunoSEQ multiplex PCR, and TCRdb holds only the in-frame ones, with some missing. This table holds 220,000 or so clones, about four fifths found once. This clone is a singleton in its sample. In terms of age and location, participants ranged from roughly 18 to 90 years and lived in about 25 US areas. Clinical history as reported by participants underpinned cohort assignment. Among Cohort 3 donors, those recovered had two negative PCRs, clearance, or symptom resolution. The CDR3 runs to 14 residues. With V trimmed by 0 bases and J by 5 bases, 2 bases remained unmatched. Germline V gives CDR1 SGHAT, CDR2 FQNNGV.

The receptor's source is a woman aged 55-70 years who had recovered from COVID-19. The sample consisted of PBMCs or T cells enriched from blood (not recorded which). The gene calls are TRBV11-2 and TRBJ1-1, with 8 bases aligning to TRBD1. The chain's CDR3 is CASSLDRGRTEAFF. The CDR3 DNA sequence: TGTGCCAGCAGCTTAGACAGGGGGCGGACTGAAGCTTTCTTT. Full variable domain (missing parts from reference TRBV11-2 and TRBJ1-1): EAGVAQSPRYKIIEKRQSVAFWCNPISGHATLYWYQQILGQGPKLLIQFQNNGVVDDSQLPKDRFSAERLKGVDSTLKIQPAKLEDSAVYLCASSLDRGRTEAFFGQGTRLTVV.